These T cell receptor beta chains were read from a single sample in a study of beta chain features in type 1 diabetes. Repertoires were generated with immunoSEQ multiplex PCR, while TCRdb's copy carries only in-frame clones and drops some. The sample shows 620,000 or so clones, less than 20% of them seen only once. The sequenced sample was naive CD4+ T cells from blood. These receptors were obtained from a man aged 18 to 29 in good health. CDR3s include the opening cysteine and the closing phenylalanine or tryptophan. The D gene is left open where the match is weak. The size entry is marked missing in some rows and otherwise reads once, few, many or a size class.

v_gene: TRBV5-1; j_gene: TRBJ1-2; abundance: few; d_gene: -; CDR3nt: TGCGCCAGCAGCTCACAAGGTCTCTATGGCTACACCTTC; CDR3aa: CASSSQGLYGYTF
v_gene: TRBV9; j_gene: TRBJ1-4; abundance: -; d_gene: TRBD1; CDR3nt: TGTGCCAGCAGTTTCGACAGGGGGCATGAAAAACTGTTTTTT; CDR3aa: CASSFDRGHEKLFF
v_gene: TRBV10-3; j_gene: TRBJ1-1; abundance: few; d_gene: -; CDR3nt: TGTGCCATCAGTGGGGCAGGGCCTGGCGGGAACACTGAAGCTTTCTTT; CDR3aa: CAISGAGPGGNTEAFF
v_gene: TRBV14; j_gene: TRBJ2-3; abundance: many; d_gene: -; CDR3nt: TGTGCCAGCAGCCAAAGTGGGGTTACGCAGTATTTT; CDR3aa: CASSQSGVTQYF
v_gene: TRBV6-5; j_gene: TRBJ2-5; abundance: few; d_gene: -; CDR3nt: TGTGCCAGCAGTTACCAAGAGACCCAGTACTTC; CDR3aa: CASSYQETQYF
v_gene: TRBV27; j_gene: TRBJ1-1; abundance: once; d_gene: -; CDR3nt: TGTGCCAGCAGGTCGCCGGGGGGCACTGAAGCTTTCTTT; CDR3aa: CASRSPGGTEAFF
v_gene: TRBV28; j_gene: TRBJ1-1; abundance: -; d_gene: TRBD1; CDR3nt: TGTGCCAGCAGTTTGAAGGGGAGGGGGCGCCCGGACACTGAAGCTTTCTTT; CDR3aa: CASSLKGRGRPDTEAFF
v_gene: TRBV18; j_gene: TRBJ1-2; abundance: few; d_gene: TRBD1; CDR3nt: TGTGCCAGCTCACCTCAGCCGGGACAGACATATGGCTACACCTTC; CDR3aa: CASSPQPGQTYGYTF
v_gene: TRBV29-1; j_gene: TRBJ2-7; abundance: few; d_gene: -; CDR3nt: TGCAGCGTTCTCCCCCCAGTCGGCGGACAGTACTTC; CDR3aa: CSVLPPVGGQYF
v_gene: TRBV7-9; j_gene: TRBJ2-7; abundance: few; d_gene: -; CDR3nt: TGTGCCAGCAGCGGTACGGGTTGGGGCGCGTATACGAGCTCCTACGAGCAGTACTTC; CDR3aa: CASSGTGWGAYTSSYEQYF
v_gene: TRBV9; j_gene: TRBJ2-3; abundance: few; d_gene: -; CDR3nt: TGTGCCAGCAGTGTTAGCGGTTATACGCAGTATTTT; CDR3aa: CASSVSGYTQYF
v_gene: TRBV9; j_gene: TRBJ1-1; abundance: few; d_gene: -; CDR3nt: TGTGCCAGCAGCTCCGCGGGGGCCATGAACACTGAAGCTTTCTTT; CDR3aa: CASSSAGAMNTEAFF
v_gene: TRBV2; j_gene: TRBJ1-2; abundance: few; d_gene: -; CDR3nt: TGTGCCAGCAGTTCCCAGAGGGAGGGCTATGGCTACACCTTC; CDR3aa: CASSSQREGYGYTF
v_gene: TRBV19; j_gene: TRBJ1-4; abundance: -; d_gene: -; CDR3nt: TGTGCCAGTAGCGTGACAGGAACTAATGAAAAACTGTTTTTT; CDR3aa: CASSVTGTNEKLFF
v_gene: TRBV29-1; j_gene: TRBJ2-5; abundance: -; d_gene: -; CDR3nt: TGCAGCGTTTTGGGGTCGCAAGAGACCCAGTACTTC; CDR3aa: CSVLGSQETQYF
v_gene: TRBV11-2; j_gene: TRBJ1-5; abundance: few; d_gene: TRBD1; CDR3nt: TGTGCCAGCAGCCTGGACAGGGGCGGGCGTCAGCCCCAGCATTTT; CDR3aa: CASSLDRGGRQPQHF
v_gene: TRBV5-4; j_gene: TRBJ1-1; abundance: few; d_gene: TRBD1; CDR3nt: TGTGCCAGCAGCTTGTCGCTGGACAGGGGCACTGAAGCTTTCTTT; CDR3aa: CASSLSLDRGTEAFF
v_gene: TRBV5-1; j_gene: TRBJ2-7; abundance: -; d_gene: TRBD1; CDR3nt: TGCGCCAGCAGCTTTGGGACAGGGGGGCCCTACGAGCAGTACTTC; CDR3aa: CASSFGTGGPYEQYF
v_gene: TRBV7-9; j_gene: TRBJ1-1; abundance: few; d_gene: TRBD1; CDR3nt: TGTGCCAGCAGCCTGGACAGGGCGGGGAACACTGAAGCTTTCTTT; CDR3aa: CASSLDRAGNTEAFF
v_gene: TRBV23-1; j_gene: TRBJ2-7; abundance: few; d_gene: TRBD1; CDR3nt: TGCGCCAGCAGTCACCCCTCGGGACAGGGGGCTATCTACGAGCAGTACTTC; CDR3aa: CASSHPSGQGAIYEQYF
v_gene: TRBV9; j_gene: TRBJ2-1; abundance: -; d_gene: TRBD1; CDR3nt: TGTGCCAGCAGGCTCCGGGACAGGGGCGACAATGAGCAGTTCTTC; CDR3aa: CASRLRDRGDNEQFF
v_gene: TRBV28; j_gene: TRBJ1-2; abundance: -; d_gene: -; CDR3nt: TGTGCCAGCAGTTCCCCGGGTTCTAACTATGGCTACACCTTC; CDR3aa: CASSSPGSNYGYTF
v_gene: TRBV27; j_gene: TRBJ1-2; abundance: -; d_gene: -; CDR3nt: TGTGCCAGCAGCTCAGGAGGCTATGGCTACACCTTC; CDR3aa: CASSSGGYGYTF